This TCR beta chain was found in a study of T cells in Graves' hyperthyroidism and ophthalmopathy. What was amplified from RNA transcripts were TCR beta CDR3 regions. First-round RT-PCR of the TCR CDR3 relied on the HTBI primer set. TCRdb processed the multiplex PCR reads anew with MiXCR; each CDR3 protein has one entry. The data contain under 450,000 distinct CDR3 sequences, roughly 13% of them singletons. This clonotype was counted between two and nine times. Input material: blood. The source of this sequence is a man aged 30-40 years with Graves' hyperthyroidism that later progressed to Graves' ophthalmopathy.

The CDR3 loop reads CASSLSERSGQPQHF. CDR3 in DNA: TGTGCCAGCAGTTTAAGCGAACGCTCGGGGCAGCCCCAGCATTTT. This sequence joins TRBV28 and TRBJ1-5; D is unresolved. V lost 2 bases and J 7 bases, leaving 15 bases between the germline ends. The length of the CDR3 is 15 residues. Per germline, CDR1 MDHEN and CDR2 SYDVKM. Based on the CDR3 plus reference TRBV28 and TRBJ1-5, the full variable domain is DVKVTQSSRYLVKRTGEKVFLECVQDMDHENMFWYRQDPGLGLRLIYFSYDVKMKEKGDIPEGYSVSREKKERFSLILESASTNQTSMYLCASSLSERSGQPQHFGDGTRLSIL.